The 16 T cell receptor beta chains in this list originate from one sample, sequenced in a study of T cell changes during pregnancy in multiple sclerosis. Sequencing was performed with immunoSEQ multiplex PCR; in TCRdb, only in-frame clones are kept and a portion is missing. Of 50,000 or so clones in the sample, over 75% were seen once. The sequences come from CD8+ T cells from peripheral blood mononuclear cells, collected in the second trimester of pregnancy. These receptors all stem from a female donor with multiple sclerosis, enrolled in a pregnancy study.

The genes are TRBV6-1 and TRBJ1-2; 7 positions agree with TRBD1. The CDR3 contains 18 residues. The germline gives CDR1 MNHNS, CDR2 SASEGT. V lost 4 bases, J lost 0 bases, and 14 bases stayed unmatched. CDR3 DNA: TGTGCCAGCAGTGGACTAGAGGGGGCGCAGGCTCCTAACTATGGCTACACCTTC. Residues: CASSGLEGAQAPNYGYTF.

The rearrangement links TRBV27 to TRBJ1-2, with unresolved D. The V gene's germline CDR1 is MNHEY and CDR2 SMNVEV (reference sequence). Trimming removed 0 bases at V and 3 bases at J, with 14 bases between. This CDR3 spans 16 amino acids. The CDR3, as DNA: TGTGCCAGCAGTTTATCGGCGGGATCTAGAGACTATGGCTACACCTTC. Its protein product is CASSLSAGSRDYGYTF.

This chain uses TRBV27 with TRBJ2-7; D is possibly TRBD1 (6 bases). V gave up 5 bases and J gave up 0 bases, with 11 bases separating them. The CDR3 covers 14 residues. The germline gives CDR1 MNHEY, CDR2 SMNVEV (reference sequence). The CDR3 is CASSMGADSYEQYF. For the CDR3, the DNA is TGTGCCAGCAGTATGGGGGCGGACTCCTACGAGCAGTACTTC.

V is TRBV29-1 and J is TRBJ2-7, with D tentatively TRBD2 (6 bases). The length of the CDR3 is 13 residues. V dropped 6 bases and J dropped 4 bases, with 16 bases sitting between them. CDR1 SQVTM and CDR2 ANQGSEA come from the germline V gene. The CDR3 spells CSVGWGEAYEQYF. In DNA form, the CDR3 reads TGCAGCGTCGGGTGGGGGGAAGCTTACGAGCAGTACTTC.

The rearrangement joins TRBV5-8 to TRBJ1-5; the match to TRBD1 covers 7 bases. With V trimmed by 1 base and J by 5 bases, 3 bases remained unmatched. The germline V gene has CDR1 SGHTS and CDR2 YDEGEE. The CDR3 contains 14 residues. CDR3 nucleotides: TGTGCCAGCAGCTTGCGACAGGGCCATCAGCCCCAGCATTTT. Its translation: CASSLRQGHQPQHF.

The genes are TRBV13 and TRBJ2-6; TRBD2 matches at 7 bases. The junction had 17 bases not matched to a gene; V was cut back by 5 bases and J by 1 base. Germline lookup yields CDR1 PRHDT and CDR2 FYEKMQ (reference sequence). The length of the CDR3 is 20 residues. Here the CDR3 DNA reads TGTGCCAGCAGCCGCCGCCAAGTTGGTGGGGGGGGTTCTGGGGCCAACGTCCTGACTTTC. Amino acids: CASSRRQVGGGGSGANVLTF.

The CDR3 bases are TGTGCCTGGAACTACGGAACCTACGAGCAGTACTTC. It encodes CAWNYGTYEQYF. This chain connects TRBV30 to TRBJ2-7; D gene unclear. Germline V gene sequence: CDR1 GTSNPN, CDR2 SVGIG (reference sequence). V was pared by 4 bases and J by 2 bases, with 9 bases between. The CDR3 is made up of 12 amino acids.

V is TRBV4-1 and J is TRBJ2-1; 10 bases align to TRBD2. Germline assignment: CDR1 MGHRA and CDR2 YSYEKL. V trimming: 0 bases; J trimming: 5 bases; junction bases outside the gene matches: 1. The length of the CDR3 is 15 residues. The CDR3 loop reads CASSQETSGDNEQFF. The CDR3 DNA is TGCGCCAGCAGCCAAGAAACTAGCGGGGACAATGAGCAGTTCTTC.

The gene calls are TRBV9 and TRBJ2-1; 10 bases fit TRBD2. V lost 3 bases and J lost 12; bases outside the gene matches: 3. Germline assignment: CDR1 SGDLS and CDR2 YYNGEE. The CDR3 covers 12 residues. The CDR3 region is CASSGPSGGQFF. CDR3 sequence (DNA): TGTGCCAGCAGCGGACCTAGCGGGGGGCAGTTCTTC.

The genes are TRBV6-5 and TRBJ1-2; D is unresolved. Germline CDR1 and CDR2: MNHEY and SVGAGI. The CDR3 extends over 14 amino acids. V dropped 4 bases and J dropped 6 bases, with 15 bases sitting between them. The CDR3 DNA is TGTGCCAGCAGTTTGTCCACTGGGAGGCATGGCTACACCTTC. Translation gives CASSLSTGRHGYTF.

CDR3 residues: CASSQGLNEQFF. CDR3 DNA: TGCGCCAGCAGCCAAGGTCTAAATGAGCAGTTCTTC. V usage is TRBV4-1 and J usage is TRBJ2-1; D remains ambiguous. From germline, CDR1 is MGHRA and CDR2 YSYEKL. The CDR3 has 12 amino acids. Trimming shortened V by 1 base and J by 7 bases, and 5 bases separated the two germline ends.

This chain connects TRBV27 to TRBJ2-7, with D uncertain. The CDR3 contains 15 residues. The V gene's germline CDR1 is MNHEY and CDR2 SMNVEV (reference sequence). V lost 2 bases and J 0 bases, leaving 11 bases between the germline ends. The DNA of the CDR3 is TGTGCCAGCAGTTTAGGCGTTGAGGTCTCCTACGAGCAGTACTTC. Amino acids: CASSLGVEVSYEQYF.

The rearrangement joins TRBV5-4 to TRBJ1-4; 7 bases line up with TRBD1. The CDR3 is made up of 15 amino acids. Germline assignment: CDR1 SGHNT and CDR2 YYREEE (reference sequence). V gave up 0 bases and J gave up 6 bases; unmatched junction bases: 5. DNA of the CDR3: TGTGCCAGCAGCTTGGAGTCAGGGGGTGATGAAAAACTGTTTTTT. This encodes CASSLESGGDEKLFF.

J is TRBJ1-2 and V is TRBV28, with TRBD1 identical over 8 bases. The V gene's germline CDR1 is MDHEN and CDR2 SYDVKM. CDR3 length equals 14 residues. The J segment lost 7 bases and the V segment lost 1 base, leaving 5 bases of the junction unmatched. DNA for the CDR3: TGTGCCAGCAGTTTATCAGGGGGCTATGGTGGCTACACCTTC. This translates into CASSLSGGYGGYTF.

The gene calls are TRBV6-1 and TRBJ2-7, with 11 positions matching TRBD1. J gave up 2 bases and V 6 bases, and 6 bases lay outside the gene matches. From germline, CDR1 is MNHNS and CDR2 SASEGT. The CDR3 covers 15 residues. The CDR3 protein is CASSPGQGGAYEQYF. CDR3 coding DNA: TGTGCCAGCAGCCCGGGACAGGGGGGTGCCTACGAGCAGTACTTC.

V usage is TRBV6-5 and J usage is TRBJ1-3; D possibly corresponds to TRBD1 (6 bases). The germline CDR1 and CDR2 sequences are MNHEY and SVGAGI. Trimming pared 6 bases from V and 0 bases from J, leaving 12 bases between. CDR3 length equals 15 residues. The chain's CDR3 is CASRPGAISGNTIYF. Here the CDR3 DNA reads TGTGCCAGCAGGCCAGGGGCCATCTCTGGAAACACCATATATTTT.